This T cell receptor (beta chain) came from a study of CD8 T cells in ankylosing spondylitis. Overall study results and limits: What seemed typical of ankylosing spondylitis blood was a TCR beta motif built from 8 or 9 highly homologous variants.

V dropped 5 bases and J dropped 4 bases, with 16 bases sitting between them. CDR3 length equals 15 residues. Germline V CDR1 and CDR2: SGHKS, YYEKEE (reference sequence). Scientists made TCR beta libraries using quantitative 5'-RACE with molecular barcodes. TCRdb reanalysed the 5' RACE reads using MiXCR and keeps one entry per CDR3 protein. The sample has under 850,000 distinct CDR3 sequences, over 15% seen once. A few counts support this clonotype. Antigen specificity is unknown. Material for sequencing was blood, either unsorted or a sorted T cell fraction (not recorded which). The TCR was taken from a male donor with ankylosing spondylitis. The chain combines TRBV5-5 with TRBJ1-3, with D tentatively TRBD1 (6 bases). CDR3 protein: CASSNQGSGGNTIYF. For the CDR3, the DNA is TGTGCCAGCAGTAATCAGGGGTCTGGAGGAAACACCATATATTTT.